This T cell receptor beta chain appears in the sequencing data of a study of T cells in Graves' hyperthyroidism and ophthalmopathy. Study results and caveats: The blood repertoire included most of the expanded thyroid clonotypes above 0.001. A model built on 13 V-J features separated ophthalmopathy from stable hyperthyroidism.

V lost 5 bases to trimming and J lost 5 bases, with 10 bases between them. The CDR3 totals 13 residues. Germline CDR1 is DFQATT and CDR2 is SNEGSKA (reference sequence). Those with hyperthyroidism were 18 to 65 years old, newly diagnosed, and ill for under 2 months. This clonotype was recorded once. What it recognizes is unknown. Amplification targeted TCR beta CDR3 regions from RNA transcripts. The HTBI primer set was used in a first-round RT-PCR of the TCR CDR3. TCRdb reanalysed the multiplex PCR reads using MiXCR and keeps one entry per CDR3 protein. The repertoire holds about 250,000 distinct CDR3 sequences, with approximately 14% as singletons.

The receptor was derived from a woman in her 50s with Graves' hyperthyroidism that later progressed to Graves' ophthalmopathy. The V call is TRBV20-1, the J call TRBJ1-6; D is unresolved. Sequenced input: blood. The CDR3, as DNA: TGCAGTGCTGTCAGACAAGATAATTCACCCCTCCACTTT. Amino acid sequence: CSAVRQDNSPLHF.